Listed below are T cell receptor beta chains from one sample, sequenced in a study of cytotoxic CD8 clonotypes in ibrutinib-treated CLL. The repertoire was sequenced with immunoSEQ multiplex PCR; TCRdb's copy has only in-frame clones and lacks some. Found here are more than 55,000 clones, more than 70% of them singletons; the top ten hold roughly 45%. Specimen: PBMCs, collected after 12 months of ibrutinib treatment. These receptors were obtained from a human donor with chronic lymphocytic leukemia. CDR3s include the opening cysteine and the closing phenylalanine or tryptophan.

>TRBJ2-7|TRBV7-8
CASSLGGRTSGRALRYF
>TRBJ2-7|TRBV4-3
CASSQDWADSYEQYF
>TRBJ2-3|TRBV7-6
CASSHAQGEGMVTQYF
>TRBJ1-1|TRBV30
CAWSGTGGFDTEAFF
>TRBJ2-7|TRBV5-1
CASSLAPSASELAYEQYF
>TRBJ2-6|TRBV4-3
CASSQRRGGDLSGANVLTF
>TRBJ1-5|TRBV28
CASSAGTGGISNQPQHF
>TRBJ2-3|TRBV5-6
CASSLEGQPLGFTDTQYF
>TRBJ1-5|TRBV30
CAWSAGTLNQPQHF
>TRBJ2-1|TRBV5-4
CASSLTSGSWDEQFF
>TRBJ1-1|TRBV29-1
CSVEAKGDMNTEAFF
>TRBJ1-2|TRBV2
CASSGDSYGYTF
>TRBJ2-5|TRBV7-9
CASSSGTGKQETQYF
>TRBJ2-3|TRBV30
CAWSARGLTDTQYF
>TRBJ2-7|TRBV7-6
CASSLSVRESVFYEQYF
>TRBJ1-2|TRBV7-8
CASSLDRIYGYTF
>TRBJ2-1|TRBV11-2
CASSLGRGPVSYNEQFF
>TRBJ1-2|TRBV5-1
CASSLGQGNGYTF
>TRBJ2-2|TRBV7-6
CASSIDSGERTGELFF
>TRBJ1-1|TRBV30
CAWSLTFDEAFF
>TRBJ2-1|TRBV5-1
CASSLAASGSFEQFF
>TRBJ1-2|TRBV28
CASRPTGERASGYTF
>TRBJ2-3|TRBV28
CASSIIAGDHTQYF
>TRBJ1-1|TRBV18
CASSQNRENTEAFF
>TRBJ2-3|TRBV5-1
CASSLEGGRAIDTQYF
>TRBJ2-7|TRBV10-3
CAISDEDTSGLAGVVYEQYF
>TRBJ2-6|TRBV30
CAKGQGRSGANVLTF
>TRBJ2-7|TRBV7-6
CASSLIPSPDSGIGLHEQYF
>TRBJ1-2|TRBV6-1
CASATSTEQGYTF
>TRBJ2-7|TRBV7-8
CASSLASGEQYF
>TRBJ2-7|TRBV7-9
CASSLVGTAWVPEQYF
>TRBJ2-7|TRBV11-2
CASSLRDSLGYEQYF
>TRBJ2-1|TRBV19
CASSTLAVGVVNEQFF
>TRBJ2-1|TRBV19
CASSGAGGRRYNEQFF
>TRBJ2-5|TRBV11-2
CASSLEGWRALRTQYF
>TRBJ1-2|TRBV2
CASSDDRGRAGYTF
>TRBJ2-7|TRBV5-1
CASSSVEASYEQYF
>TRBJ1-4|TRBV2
CASSAPGGGEKLFF
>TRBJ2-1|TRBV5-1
CASSYQGQKYNEQFF
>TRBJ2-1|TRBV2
CASTRNEQFF
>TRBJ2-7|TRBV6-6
CASGGVGPYEQYF
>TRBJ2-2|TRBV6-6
CASSGQGSNTGELFF
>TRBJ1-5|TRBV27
CASSPDRGNQPQHF
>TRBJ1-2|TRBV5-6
CASSPGRSLLNYGYTF
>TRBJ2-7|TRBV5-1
CASSLGPGEGSYEQYF
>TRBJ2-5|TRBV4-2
CASSQGRDSQETQYF
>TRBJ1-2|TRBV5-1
CASSYTGDSGYTF